This TCR beta chain was recovered during a study of blood T cell repertoires in COVID-19. In the study overall: T cells, B-cell-depleted T cells, or PBMCs provided the cDNA or gDNA that served as material.

Original data processing: Amplification of reference gene primers provided the estimated nucleated cell counts. The data were produced by immunoSEQ multiplex PCR, yet TCRdb's version contains in-frame clones alone and is incomplete. That table furnishes V, J and clone size, whereas the DNA furnished D and trimming. There are fewer than 80,000 clones in the sample; over 75% occur only once, and almost 10% lies in the top ten. The clonotype was recovered from a human donor in a cohort sampled during active COVID-19. Specimen: peripheral blood.

The DNA of the CDR3 is TGTGCCAGTAGTAGGGTCTTGGTGAGGGCCGGGAATGAGCAGTTCTTC. Translated, it gives CASSRVLVRAGNEQFF. The chain carries TRBV19 and TRBJ2-1, with D tentatively TRBD2 (5 bases). CDR3 length equals 16 residues. Germline CDR1 reads LNHDA; CDR2 reads SQIVND (reference sequence). Trimming removed 4 bases at V and 7 bases at J, with 20 bases between.